The present T cell receptor beta chain was sequenced within a study of blood T cell repertoires in COVID-19. Overall study: COVID-19 samples, acute and convalescent, were from the United States, Italy and Spain. The analysed material was cDNA or gDNA that came from T cells, B-cell-depleted T cells, or PBMCs.

This clone has only one observation. In the authors' methods: Amplification of reference gene primers provided the estimated nucleated cell counts. Only in-frame clones appear in the TCRdb table, and some are missing; sequencing was by immunoSEQ multiplex PCR. V, J and clone size were drawn from that table, and D and trimming were deduced from the DNA. The data hold over 85,000 clones, with around 90% observed a single time. Germline CDR1 SNHLY, CDR2 FYNNEI. The CDR3 is made up of 15 amino acids. V lost 8 bases, J lost 3 bases, and 19 bases lay in between. The TCR comes from a man aged 45-65 years with active or convalescent COVID-19. The chain is built from TRBV2 and TRBJ1-2; D is unclear. Specimen: peripheral blood. Here the CDR3 DNA reads TGTGCCAGCTCCCTGGACGGCGGGAGGGACTATGGCTACACCTTC. Its protein product is CASSLDGGRDYGYTF. The whole variable domain, remainder taken from reference TRBV2 and TRBJ1-2, is EPEVTQTPSHQVTQMGQEVILRCVPISNHLYFYWYRQILGQKVEFLVSFYNNEISEKSEIFDDQFSVERPDGSNFTLKIRSTKLEDSAMYFCASSLDGGRDYGYTFGSGTRLTVV.